A single sample gave rise to the 14 T cell receptor beta chains below, sequenced in a study of blood T cells in healthy people across ages. Next came a second PCR, run for about 7 to 12 cycles, which used a sample-barcoded 5' primer along with a J-beta primer mix. TCRdb fed the 5' RACE reads into MiXCR, producing one record per CDR3 protein. The sample holds around 780,000 distinct CDR3 sequences, more than 25% seen once. Another study also made use of these data, one on T cells of mothers and their children.

The sample taken for sequencing was blood. These receptors were collected from a boy younger than 18 in good health.

This clonotype has a handful of counts. This chain connects TRBV29-1 to TRBJ2-7; TRBD1 agrees at 7 bases. Germline CDR1 reads SQVTM; CDR2 reads ANQGSEA. CDR3 length equals 12 residues. With 6 bases clipped from V and 4 bases from J, the junction kept 6 bases outside the gene matches. CDR3: CSVDIRGYEQYF. The CDR3 nucleotides are TGCAGCGTGGATATCAGGGGGTACGAGCAGTACTTC.

This clonotype occurred a few times. The chain joins TRBV7-6 to TRBJ1-6; TRBD1 is a possible D gene (6 bases). The CDR3 is 15 amino acids. The germline V gene encodes CDR1 SGHVS and CDR2 FNYEAQ. V dropped 1 base and J dropped 11 bases, with 15 bases sitting between them. CDR3 residues: CASSLESADRTPLHF. CDR3 nucleotide sequence: TGTGCCAGCAGCTTAGAGTCGGCAGACAGGACACCCCTCCACTTT.

This clonotype was seen more than once but under ten times. The rearrangement links TRBV5-1 to TRBJ1-1; D ambiguous. CDR1 SGHRS and CDR2 YFSETQ come from the germline V gene. The CDR3 runs to 12 residues. The V end lost 5 bases, the J end lost 5 bases, and 10 bases lay between the germline ends. CDR3 sequence: CASSRGKTEAFF. In DNA form, the CDR3 reads TGCGCCAGCAGTCGGGGAAAGACTGAAGCTTTCTTT. Using reference TRBV5-1 and TRBJ1-1 for the parts outside the CDR3, the full variable domain is KAGVTQTPRYLIKTRGQQVTLSCSPISGHRSVSWYQQTPGQGLQFLFEYFSETQRNKGNFPGRFSGRQFSNSRSEMNVSTLELGDSALYLCASSRGKTEAFFGQGTRLTVV.

In this sample, this clonotype turned up a few times. The chain employs TRBV18 and TRBJ2-3, with no clear D. CDR3 size: 13 residues. The V end lost 8 bases, the J end lost 4 bases, and 13 bases lay between the germline ends. Germline CDR1 is KGHSH and CDR2 is LQKENI. The CDR3 DNA sequence: TGTGCCAGCGCGTACGACTTAGCAGATACGCAGTATTTT. This translates into CASAYDLADTQYF.

The chain carries TRBV5-1 and TRBJ2-5, with D perhaps matching TRBD2 (7 bases). The assigned J gene may be wrong: the sequence end matches TRBJ2-1 better. CDR1 SGHRS and CDR2 YFSETQ come from the germline V gene. There are 15 residues in the CDR3. The CDR3 loop is CASSRWEGGYNEQFF. CDR3 DNA: TGCGCCAGCAGCCGCTGGGAGGGGGGCTACAATGAGCAGTTCTTC.

This clonotype came up a few times. CDR3 nucleotide sequence: TGTGCCAGCAGCCAAGAGACTAGCGGGGGGGCTTCCTACAATGAGCAGTTCTTC. Its protein is CASSQETSGGASYNEQFF. The rearrangement uses TRBV4-2 and TRBJ2-1, with 14 bases matching TRBD2. The V gene end was trimmed by 0 bases and the J gene end by 1 base; junction bases not matched to a gene: 2. CDR3 length equals 18 residues. The V gene's germline CDR1 is LGHNA and CDR2 YNFKEQ.

This clonotype has more than one count but fewer than ten. V is TRBV12-3 or TRBV12-4 and J is TRBJ2-7, with D perhaps TRBD2 (5 bases). The CDR3 runs 15 residues. Trimming took 6 bases from V and 0 from J, leaving 15 bases between them. The CDR3 protein is CASSRSGLSSYEQYF. The CDR3 nucleotides are TGTGCCAGCAGCCGAAGCGGTCTCAGCTCCTACGAGCAGTACTTC.

J is TRBJ2-3 and V is TRBV14; 10 nucleotides agree with TRBD2. The CDR3 consists of 16 residues. J gave up 7 bases and V 1 base, and 8 bases lay outside the gene matches. The germline gives CDR1 SGHDN, CDR2 FVKESK. The CDR3 bases are TGTGCCAGCAGCCAAGGTAGCGGGAGGCCCAGATATACGCAGTATTTT. Its protein product is CASSQGSGRPRYTQYF. Full variable domain (missing parts from reference TRBV14 and TRBJ2-3): EAGVTQFPSHSVIEKGQTVTLRCDPISGHDNLYWYRRVMGKEIKFLLHFVKESKQDESGMPNNRFLAERTGGTYSTLKVQPAELEDSGVYFCASSQGSGRPRYTQYFGPGTRLTVL.

This chain joins TRBV14 and TRBJ2-7; D may correspond to TRBD1 or TRBD2 (5 bases each). The germline CDR1 and CDR2 sequences are SGHDN and FVKESK. This CDR3 spans 15 amino acids. V lost 4 bases and J 3 bases, leaving 16 bases between the germline ends. CDR3 bases: TGTGCCAGCAGCCGTTTTGGGGGATTTATCTACGAGCAGTACTTC. It translates to CASSRFGGFIYEQYF.

This clonotype has just a few counts. CDR3 nucleotide sequence: TGTGCCAGCAGCCAAAAGGGAGGGACAGGGGGGAACAATGAGCAGTTCTTC. Its protein is CASSQKGGTGGNNEQFF. The V gene is TRBV4-2, the J gene TRBJ2-1; 11 bases fit TRBD1. The CDR3 is made up of 17 amino acids. The junction had 8 bases not matched to a gene; V was cut back by 2 bases and J by 5 bases. Germline values: CDR1 LGHNA, CDR2 YNFKEQ.

This chain connects TRBV10-3 to TRBJ2-5; the match to TRBD2 covers 14 bases. The CDR3 extends over 17 amino acids. CDR1 is ENHRY, CDR2 SYGVKD, per germline. V dropped 6 bases and J dropped 4; count of bases not matched to a gene: 10. CDR3 amino acids: CAIRPGLAGGSLETQYF. The DNA of the CDR3 is TGTGCCATCAGACCAGGACTAGCGGGGGGTAGTTTAGAGACCCAGTACTTC.

The J gene is TRBJ1-6, the V gene TRBV11-2, with no clear D. Germline assignment: CDR1 SGHAT and CDR2 FQNNGV. Trimming stripped 6 bases from V and 7 bases from J, with 16 bases between. This CDR3 is 15 amino acids long. The CDR3 spells CASRNWAADNSPLHF. The CDR3 DNA is TGTGCCAGCAGGAACTGGGCAGCCGACAATTCACCCCTCCACTTT.

This clonotype was recorded only once. One end of the junction does not line up with germline, which may come from a read error. V gene TRBV27 combines with J gene TRBJ2-3, with 8 bases that match TRBD1. The CDR3 loop spans 16 amino acids. The germline CDR1 and CDR2 sequences are MNHEY and SMNVEV (reference sequence). The CDR3 sequence is CASSFIGTGRRDTLYF. The CDR3 bases are TGTGCCAGCAGTTTTATTGGGACAGGAAGACGCGATACGCTGTATTTT.

This rearrangement joins TRBV20-1 to TRBJ2-7, with 7 bases identical to TRBD2. The CDR3 spans 11 residues. J was trimmed by 9 bases and V by 0 bases; bases with no gene match: 2. Per the germline V gene, CDR1 is DFQATT and CDR2 is SNEGSKA (reference sequence). Here the CDR3 reads CSARDSGGQYF. The CDR3 DNA reads TGCAGTGCTAGAGATTCGGGAGGGCAGTACTTC.